This TCR beta chain was obtained from a study of a mutant IDH1 vaccine in newly diagnosed glioma. Study-wide context: Previous care, which was radiotherapy, temozolomide, or both, most often involved both.

As for this clone: Its matching antigen is unknown.

As for time point: baseline, week 1 (first vaccination visit). The treatment was: pre-vaccination baseline after standard-of-care therapy. This table comes from immunoSEQ multiplex PCR, and its TCRdb copy is limited to in-frame clones, with some not included. In the table there are under 35,000 clones, almost 85% of which are singletons. Study findings and constraints: Apparently unrelated to pseudoprogression were changes in the top peripheral T cell clonotypes.

The source material was PBMCs, sampled from a glioma patient treated with radiotherapy, temozolomide or both. The source of this sequence is a man younger than 45 with glioma.

The DNA for the CDR3 is TGTGCCAGCTCACCAACCACGGACAGGGGCAATCGTTTGTCCAACGTCCTGACTTTC. This sequence encodes CASSPTTDRGNRLSNVLTF. The V call is TRBV18, the J call TRBJ2-6; 9 positions match TRBD1. This CDR3 is built from 19 residues. The V and J ends lost 2 bases and 8 bases, in that order; junction bases with no gene match: 16. Germline CDR1 and CDR2: KGHSH and LQKENI.